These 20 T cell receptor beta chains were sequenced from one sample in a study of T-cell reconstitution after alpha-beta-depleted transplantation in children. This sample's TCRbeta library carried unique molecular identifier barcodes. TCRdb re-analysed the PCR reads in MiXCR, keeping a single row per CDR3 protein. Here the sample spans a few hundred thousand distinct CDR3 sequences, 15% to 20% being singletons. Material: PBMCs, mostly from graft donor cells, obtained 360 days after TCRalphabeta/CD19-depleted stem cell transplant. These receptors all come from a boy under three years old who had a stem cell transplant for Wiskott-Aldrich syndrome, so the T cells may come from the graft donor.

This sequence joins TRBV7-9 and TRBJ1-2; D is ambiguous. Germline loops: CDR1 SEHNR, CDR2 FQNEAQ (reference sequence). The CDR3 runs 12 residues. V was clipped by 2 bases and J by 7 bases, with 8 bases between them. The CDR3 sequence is CASSLTLGGYTF. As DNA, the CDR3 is TGTGCCAGCAGCTTAACCCTGGGTGGCTACACCTTC.

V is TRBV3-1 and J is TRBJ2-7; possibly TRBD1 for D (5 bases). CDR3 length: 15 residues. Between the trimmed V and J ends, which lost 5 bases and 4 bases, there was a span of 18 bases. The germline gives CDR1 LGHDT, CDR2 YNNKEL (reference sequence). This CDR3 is CASSTLAGHLYEQYF. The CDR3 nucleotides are TGTGCCAGCAGCACCCTGGCAGGACATTTATACGAGCAGTACTTC.

CDR3 DNA: TGTGCCAGCAGCCCCAACAGGGGGAGGTCACCCCTCCACTTT. It codes for CASSPNRGRSPLHF. The chain combines TRBV11-2 with TRBJ1-6, with 8 bases identical to TRBD1. Trimming cost V 5 bases and J 10 bases; bases outside gene matches: 7. The CDR3 spans 14 residues. CDR1 is SGHAT, CDR2 FQNNGV, per germline. Variable domain in full (rest from reference TRBV11-2 and TRBJ1-6): EAGVAQSPRYKIIEKRQSVAFWCNPISGHATLYWYQQILGQGPKLLIQFQNNGVVDDSQLPKDRFSAERLKGVDSTLKIQPAKLEDSAVYLCASSPNRGRSPLHFGNGTRLTVT.

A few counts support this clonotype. The CDR3 protein is CASSLVAGRNEKLFF. The CDR3 DNA follows: TGTGCCAGCAGCTTAGTCGCAGGGAGGAATGAAAAACTGTTTTTT. The rearrangement uses TRBV7-9 and TRBJ1-4; D perhaps matches TRBD1 (5 bases). V lost 1 base, J lost 5 bases, and 11 bases lay in between. From germline, CDR1 is SEHNR and CDR2 FQNEAQ (reference sequence). CDR3 length: 15 residues.

As DNA, the CDR3 is TGTGCCAGCAGTGCCCGGGCAGGGGCTCGCTCTGGAAACACCATATATTTT. This translates into CASSARAGARSGNTIYF. This rearrangement joins TRBV6-1 to TRBJ1-3, with D maybe TRBD1 (6 bases). The V gene lost 4 bases and the J gene lost 0 bases, with 16 bases spanning the gap. This CDR3 region has 17 residues. CDR1 MNHNS and CDR2 SASEGT come from the germline V gene.

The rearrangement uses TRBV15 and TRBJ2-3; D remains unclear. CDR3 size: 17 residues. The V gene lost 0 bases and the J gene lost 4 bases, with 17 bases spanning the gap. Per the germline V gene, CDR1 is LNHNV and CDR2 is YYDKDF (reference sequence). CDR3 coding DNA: TGTGCCACCAGCAGAGATCGGGCTAGTGCCCTCCCAGATACGCAGTATTTT. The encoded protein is CATSRDRASALPDTQYF. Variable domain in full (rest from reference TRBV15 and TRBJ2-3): DAMVIQNPRYQVTQFGKPVTLSCSQTLNHNVMYWYQQKSSQAPKLLFHYYDKDFNNEADTPDNFQSRRPNTSFCFLDIRSPGLGDTAMYLCATSRDRASALPDTQYFGPGTRLTVL.

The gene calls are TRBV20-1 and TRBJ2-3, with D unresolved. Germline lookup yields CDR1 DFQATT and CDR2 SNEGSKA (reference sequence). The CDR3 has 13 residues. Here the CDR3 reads CSSLAPSTDTQYF. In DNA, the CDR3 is TGCAGCTCGTTGGCGCCTAGCACAGATACGCAGTATTTT.

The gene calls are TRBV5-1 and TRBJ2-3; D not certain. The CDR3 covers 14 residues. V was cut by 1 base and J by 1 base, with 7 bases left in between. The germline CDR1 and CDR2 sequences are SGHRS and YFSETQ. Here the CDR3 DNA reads TGCGCCAGCAGCTTGTTCTGGGGCACAGATACGCAGTATTTT. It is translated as CASSLFWGTDTQYF. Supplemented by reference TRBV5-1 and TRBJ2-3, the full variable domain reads KAGVTQTPRYLIKTRGQQVTLSCSPISGHRSVSWYQQTPGQGLQFLFEYFSETQRNKGNFPGRFSGRQFSNSRSEMNVSTLELGDSALYLCASSLFWGTDTQYFGPGTRLTVL.

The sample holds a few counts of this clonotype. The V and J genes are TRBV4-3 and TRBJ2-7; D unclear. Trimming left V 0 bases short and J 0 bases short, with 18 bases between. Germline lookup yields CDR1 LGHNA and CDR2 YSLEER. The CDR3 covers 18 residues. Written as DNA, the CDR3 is TGCGCCAGCAGCCAAGATACCGTCGGAGACTTCTACTCCTACGAGCAGTACTTC. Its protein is CASSQDTVGDFYSYEQYF.

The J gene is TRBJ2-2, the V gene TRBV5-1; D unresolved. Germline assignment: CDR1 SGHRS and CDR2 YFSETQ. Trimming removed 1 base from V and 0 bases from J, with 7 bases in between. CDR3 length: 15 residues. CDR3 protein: CASSLLGSNTGELFF. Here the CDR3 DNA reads TGCGCCAGCAGCTTGCTCGGTTCGAACACCGGGGAGCTGTTTTTT.

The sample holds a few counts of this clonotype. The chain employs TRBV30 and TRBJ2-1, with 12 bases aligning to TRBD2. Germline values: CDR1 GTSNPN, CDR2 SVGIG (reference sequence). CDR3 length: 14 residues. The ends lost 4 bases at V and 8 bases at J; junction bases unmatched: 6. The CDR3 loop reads CAWTSGRALDEQFF. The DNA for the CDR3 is TGTGCCTGGACTAGCGGGAGGGCCCTCGATGAGCAGTTCTTC.

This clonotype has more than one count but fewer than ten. The CDR3 here is CATGQGLRSGQETQYF. CDR3 sequence (DNA): TGTGCCACCGGACAGGGTTTAAGGTCGGGCCAAGAGACCCAGTACTTC. The chain links TRBV7-9 to TRBJ2-5, with 8 bases fitting TRBD1. The CDR3 is made up of 16 amino acids. Germline CDR1 SEHNR, CDR2 FQNEAQ (reference sequence). J lost 1 base, V lost 10 bases, and 14 bases had no gene match.

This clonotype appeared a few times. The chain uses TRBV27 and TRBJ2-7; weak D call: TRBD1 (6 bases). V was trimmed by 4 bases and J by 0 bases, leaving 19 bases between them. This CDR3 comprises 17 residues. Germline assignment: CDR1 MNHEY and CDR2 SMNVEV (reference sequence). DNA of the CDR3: TGTGCCAGCAGTTCAGGGGACCACGGACCCTACTCCTACGAGCAGTACTTC. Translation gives CASSSGDHGPYSYEQYF.

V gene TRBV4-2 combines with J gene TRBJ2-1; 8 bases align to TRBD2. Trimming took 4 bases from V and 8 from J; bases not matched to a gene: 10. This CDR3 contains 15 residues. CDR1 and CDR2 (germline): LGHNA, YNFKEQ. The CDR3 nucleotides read TGTGCCAGCAGCCCTCACAACGGGAGGGGCGATGAGCAGTTCTTC. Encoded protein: CASSPHNGRGDEQFF.

CDR3 nucleotide sequence: TGCGCCAGCAGCAGCTACAGGGGCCTAAACACCGGGGAGCTGTTTTTT. Translated: CASSSYRGLNTGELFF. J is TRBJ2-2 and V is TRBV4-3; 7 bases fit TRBD1. The V gene end was trimmed by 5 bases and the J gene end by 2 bases; junction bases not matched to a gene: 8. CDR3 length: 16 amino acids. Germline CDR1 LGHNA, CDR2 YSLEER.

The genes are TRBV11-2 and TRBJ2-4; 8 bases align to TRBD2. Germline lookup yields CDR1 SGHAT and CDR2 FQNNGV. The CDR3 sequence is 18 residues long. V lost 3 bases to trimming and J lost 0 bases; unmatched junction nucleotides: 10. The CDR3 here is CASSFTSGLYPAKNIQYF. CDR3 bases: TGTGCCAGCAGCTTCACTAGCGGCCTTTACCCAGCCAAAAACATTCAGTACTTC.

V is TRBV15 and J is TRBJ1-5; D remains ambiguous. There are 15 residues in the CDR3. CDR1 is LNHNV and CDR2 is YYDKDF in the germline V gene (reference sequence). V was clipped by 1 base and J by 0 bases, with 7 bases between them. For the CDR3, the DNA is TGTGCCACCAGCAGAGTCCAGAATAGCAATCAGCCCCAGCATTTT. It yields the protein CATSRVQNSNQPQHF.

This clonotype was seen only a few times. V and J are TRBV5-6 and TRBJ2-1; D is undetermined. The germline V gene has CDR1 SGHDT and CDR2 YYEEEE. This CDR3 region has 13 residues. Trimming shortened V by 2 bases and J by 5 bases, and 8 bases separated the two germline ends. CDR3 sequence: CASSFPINNEQFF. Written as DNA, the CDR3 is TGTGCCAGCAGCTTTCCCATAAACAATGAGCAGTTCTTC.

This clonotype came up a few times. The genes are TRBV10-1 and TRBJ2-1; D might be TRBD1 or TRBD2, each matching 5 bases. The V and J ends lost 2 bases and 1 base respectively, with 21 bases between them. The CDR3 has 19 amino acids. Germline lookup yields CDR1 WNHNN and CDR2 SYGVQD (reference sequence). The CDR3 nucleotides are TGCGCCAGCAGTGAGGGGACCGTGATCACTGGACAATCCTACAATGAGCAGTTCTTC. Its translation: CASSEGTVITGQSYNEQFF.

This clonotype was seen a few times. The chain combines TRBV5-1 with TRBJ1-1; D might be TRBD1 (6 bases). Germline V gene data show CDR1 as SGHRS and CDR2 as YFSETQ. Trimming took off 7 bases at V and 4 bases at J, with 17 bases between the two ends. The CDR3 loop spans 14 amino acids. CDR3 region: CASVLEQGSTEAFF. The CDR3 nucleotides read TGCGCCAGCGTATTGGAACAGGGCAGCACTGAAGCTTTCTTT.